What follows are 9 T cell receptor beta chains derived from one specimen sequenced in a study of human T cells and chemical hapten exposure. Time point given: patch test 2, 6 weeks after DPC sensitization. The treatment: therapeutic diphenylcyclopropenone sensitization with weekly scalp DPC. In TCRdb, the RACE reads were re-called with MiXCR into one record per CDR3 protein. The sample has under 100,000 distinct CDR3 sequences, 11% seen once. The sequences come from whole blood, collected in connection with sensitization to the hapten diphenylcyclopropenone (DPC). The receptors come from a woman aged 40 to 50 with alopecia areata. Some clones in this sample may be carry-over from other donors' samples.

At least ten counts were recorded for this clonotype. V usage is TRBV10-3 and J usage is TRBJ1-3, with 7 bases matching TRBD1. After removal of 2 bases from V and 4 bases from J, the junction contained 8 bases not matched to a gene. Germline-derived CDR1 and CDR2 are ENHRY and SYGVKD. The CDR3 extends over 16 amino acids. The CDR3 sequence: CAISERTGGIGNTIYF. CDR3 DNA sequence: TGTGCCATCAGTGAGAGGACAGGTGGGATCGGAAACACCATATATTTT.

This clonotype was found a few times. V usage is TRBV19 and J usage is TRBJ2-4; D could derive from TRBD1 or TRBD2 (5 bases each). The CDR3 length is 15 residues. Trimming shortened V by 2 bases and J by 5 bases, and 13 bases separated the two germline ends. Germline lookup yields CDR1 LNHDA and CDR2 SQIVND (reference sequence). The CDR3 loop reads CASSIRPSGQNIQYF. As DNA, the CDR3 is TGTGCCAGTAGTATACGGCCCTCGGGACAAAACATTCAGTACTTC.

The CDR3 sequence is CSVPTATGELFF. The CDR3 DNA follows: TGCAGCGTCCCGACAGCCACCGGGGAGCTGTTTTTT. The chain has TRBV29-1 and TRBJ2-2; possible D gene TRBD1, 5 bases. The CDR3 runs to 12 residues. The V gene lost 6 bases and the J gene lost 4 bases, with 9 bases spanning the gap. CDR1 is SQVTM, CDR2 ANQGSEA, per germline.

The sample holds many counts of this clonotype. The chain combines TRBV6-2 or TRBV6-3 with TRBJ2-4; D is undetermined. CDR1 is MNHEY, CDR2 SVGEGT, per germline. The ends were cut back, 0 bases at V and 10 bases at J, with 10 bases in the middle. The CDR3 loop spans 13 amino acids. The CDR3 coding sequence is TGTGCCAGCAGTTACTCGATCGCCTCTATTCAGTACTTC. Protein: CASSYSIASIQYF.

This clonotype was found many times. The rearrangement links TRBV5-6 to TRBJ2-1; 8 bases align to TRBD2. Germline V CDR1 and CDR2: SGHDT, YYEEEE. V gave up 1 base and J gave up 10 bases; unmatched junction bases: 4. The CDR3 contains 13 residues. The CDR3 loop is CASSLPSGREQFF. CDR3 bases: TGTGCCAGCAGCTTGCCTAGCGGGCGCGAGCAGTTCTTC.

This clonotype turned up a few times. The CDR3 protein is CASSGNSEKRGTQYF. Written as DNA, the CDR3 is TGTGCCAGCAGTGGAAATTCGGAAAAAAGAGGGACCCAGTACTTC. The chain is built from TRBV6-2 or TRBV6-3 and TRBJ2-5; D is uncertain. With 5 bases removed from V and 7 bases from J, the gap between germline ends came to 20 bases. Germline loops: CDR1 MNHEY, CDR2 SVGEGT. The CDR3 runs to 15 residues.

V and J are TRBV30 and TRBJ2-7; TRBD1 matches at 8 bases. Germline V gene lookup returns CDR1 GTSNPN and CDR2 SVGIG (reference sequence). Losses at the gene ends were 5 bases for V and 6 bases for J; bases not matched to a gene: 9. The CDR3 runs to 13 residues. CDR3 sequence (DNA): TGTGCCTGGTCACCGGGACAGGTGGGCGAGCAGTACTTC. It encodes CAWSPGQVGEQYF. The entire variable domain, with the rest obtained from reference TRBV30 and TRBJ2-7, is as follows: SQTIHQWPATLVQPVGSPLSLECTVEGTSNPNLYWYRQAAGRGLQLLFYSVGIGQISSEVPQNLSASRPQDRQFILSSKKLLLSDSGFYLCAWSPGQVGEQYFGPGTRLTVT.

This clonotype came up a few times. V is TRBV15 and J is TRBJ2-6, with TRBD1 matching 7 bases. V was pared by 8 bases and J by 3 bases, with 10 bases of the junction left unmatched. There are 16 residues in the CDR3. Germline assignment: CDR1 LNHNV and CDR2 YYDKDF (reference sequence). The CDR3 DNA sequence: TGTGCCACCCTGGGGACAGTCTCGGTTGGGGCCAACGTCCTGACTTTC. This translates into CATLGTVSVGANVLTF.

This clonotype was recorded many times. This chain links TRBV28 with TRBJ2-5, with D possibly TRBD2 on 5 matching bases. CDR1 is MDHEN and CDR2 is SYDVKM in the germline V gene. There are 14 residues in the CDR3. Deletions cut 3 bases from V and 7 bases from J, with 15 bases between. This CDR3 reads CASSLMAGGRTQYF. CDR3 nucleotides: TGTGCCAGCAGTTTGATGGCCGGAGGTAGGACCCAGTACTTC.